This T cell receptor beta chain was recorded in a study of preoperative IRX-2 immunotherapy in early breast cancer. Treatment defined: preoperative locoregional IRX-2 cytokine immunotherapy. This phase Ib study tested locoregional IRX-2 cytokine immunotherapy given before surgery. Sequencing used immunoSEQ multiplex PCR; TCRdb keeps in-frame clones, though not all of them. The sample shows approximately 31,000 clones, over 85% of them seen only once. This CDR3 contains 14 residues. The V gene's germline CDR1 is SGHNT and CDR2 YENEEA. V was pared by 3 bases and J by 0 bases, with 8 bases between. The V and J genes are TRBV11-3 and TRBJ1-1; D is unclear. The material was tumor tissue, obtained after IRX-2 immunotherapy. This receptor was identified in a human donor with breast cancer. The DNA for the CDR3 is TGTGCCAGCAGCTTTGAGGGCTTGAACACTGAAGCTTTCTTT. Residues: CASSFEGLNTEAFF.